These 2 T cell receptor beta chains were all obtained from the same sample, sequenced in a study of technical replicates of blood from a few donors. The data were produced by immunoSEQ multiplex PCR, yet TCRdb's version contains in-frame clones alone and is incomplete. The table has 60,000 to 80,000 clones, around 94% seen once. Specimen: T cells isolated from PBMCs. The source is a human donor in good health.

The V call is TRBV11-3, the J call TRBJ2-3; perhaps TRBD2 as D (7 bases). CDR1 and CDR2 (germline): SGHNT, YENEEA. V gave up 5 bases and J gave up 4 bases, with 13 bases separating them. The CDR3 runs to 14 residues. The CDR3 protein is CASSGAGAADTQYF. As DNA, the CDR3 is TGTGCCAGCAGCGGGGCGGGGGCTGCAGATACGCAGTATTTT.

As DNA, the CDR3 is TGTGCCAGCAGCCCCTTAGGGGGGGCGGTAAGGAACTATGGCTACACCTTC. Protein product: CASSPLGGAVRNYGYTF. The chain carries TRBV9 and TRBJ1-2; maybe TRBD1 (6 bases). Deletions cut 4 bases from V and 2 bases from J, with 21 bases between. Germline-derived CDR1 and CDR2 are SGDLS and YYNGEE. This CDR3 is built from 17 residues. Supplemented by reference TRBV9 and TRBJ1-2, the full variable domain reads DSGVTQTPKHLITATGQRVTLRCSPRSGDLSVYWYQQSLDQGLQFLIQYYNGEERAKGNILERFSAQQFPDLHSELNLSSLELGDSALYFCASSPLGGAVRNYGYTFGSGTRLTVV.